These 28 T cell receptor beta chains came from one sample sequenced in a study of cytomegalovirus exposure and HLA in healthy donors. The PCR made use of 60 Vbeta and 13 Jbeta primers. Sequencing was performed with immunoSEQ multiplex PCR; in TCRdb, only in-frame clones are kept and a portion is missing. The sample features 55,000 to 85,000 clones, with roughly 2.4% in its top ten. Material for sequencing was PBMCs. The receptor source for this set is a female donor in good health and CMV-seropositive.

The chain has TRBV30 and TRBJ2-4; D remains ambiguous. The length of the CDR3 is 12 residues. With 8 bases removed from V and 1 base from J, the gap between germline ends came to 9 bases. Germline V CDR1 and CDR2: GTSNPN, SVGIG (reference sequence). CDR3 bases: TGTGCCAGCAGGCTGGCCAAAAACATTCAGTACTTC. Translated: CASRLAKNIQYF.

The rearrangement joins TRBV9 to TRBJ2-3; 9 bases align to TRBD1. In germline, CDR1 is SGDLS, CDR2 YYNGEE. V dropped 4 bases and J dropped 4; count of bases not matched to a gene: 13. CDR3 length equals 17 residues. For the CDR3, the DNA is TGTGCCAGCAGCCCGGGGGCCGGGACAGGGACCGCAGATACGCAGTATTTT. Its translation: CASSPGAGTGTADTQYF.

The chain carries TRBV28 and TRBJ2-5; the D gene is possibly TRBD2 (6 bases). V was shortened by 2 bases and J by 3 bases, with 10 bases between the two germline ends. This CDR3 spans 14 amino acids. Germline assignment: CDR1 MDHEN and CDR2 SYDVKM. The CDR3 nucleotides are TGTGCCAGCAGTTTACGGGGGAGAAAAGAGACCCAGTACTTC. Its protein is CASSLRGRKETQYF.

The V call is TRBV4-3, the J call TRBJ1-2; D is unresolved. The germline V gene encodes CDR1 LGHNA and CDR2 YSLEER. This CDR3 region has 15 residues. The V gene lost 0 bases and the J gene lost 4 bases, with 12 bases spanning the gap. CDR3 loop: CASSQDSAAFYGYTF. DNA of the CDR3: TGCGCCAGCAGCCAAGATTCTGCCGCGTTCTATGGCTACACCTTC.

The chain recombines TRBV6-5 with TRBJ2-7; tentative D call: TRBD1 (6 bases). V lost 6 bases to trimming and J lost 1 base, with 16 bases between them. The V gene's germline CDR1 is MNHEY and CDR2 SVGAGI. The CDR3 is 15 residues long. As DNA, the CDR3 is TGTGCCAGCAGCCAGGTGGGCAGGGGATCCTACGAGCAGTACTTC. It yields the protein CASSQVGRGSYEQYF.

This chain connects TRBV18 to TRBJ1-2; D perhaps matches TRBD1 (6 bases). V was trimmed by 0 bases and J by 6 bases, leaving 14 bases between them. CDR1 and CDR2 from the germline V gene are KGHSH and LQKENI. This CDR3 has 15 residues. CDR3 protein: CASSPPGGQGHGYTF. Written as DNA, the CDR3 is TGTGCCAGCTCACCACCAGGCGGGCAGGGGCATGGCTACACCTTC. The full variable domain, its missing parts supplied by reference TRBV18 and TRBJ1-2, is NAGVMQNPRHLVRRRGQEARLRCSPMKGHSHVYWYRQLPEEGLKFMVYLQKENIIDESGMPKERFSAEFPKEGPSILRIQQVVRGDSAAYFCASSPPGGQGHGYTFGSGTRLTVV.

The chain couples TRBV6-1 to TRBJ1-2; D is possibly TRBD1 (5 bases). Trimming took 6 bases from V and 4 from J, leaving 12 bases between them. The CDR3 spans 13 residues. Germline lookup yields CDR1 MNHNS and CDR2 SASEGT. The CDR3 spells CASRVGQAYGYTF. The CDR3 DNA reads as TGTGCCAGCAGGGTGGGGCAGGCCTATGGCTACACCTTC.

The gene calls are TRBV7-9 and TRBJ1-5; maybe TRBD1 (5 bases). CDR1 is SEHNR and CDR2 is FQNEAQ in the germline V gene (reference sequence). The CDR3 extends over 15 amino acids. Trimming took off 5 bases at V and 4 bases at J, with 15 bases between the two ends. DNA for the CDR3: TGTGCCAGCAGCCCAGGGTCCGGTGGGAATCAGCCCCAGCATTTT. This gives the protein CASSPGSGGNQPQHF.

V and J are TRBV6-1 and TRBJ1-5; 9 bases line up with TRBD1. Germline lookup yields CDR1 MNHNS and CDR2 SASEGT. This CDR3 has 15 residues. V shed 4 bases and J 4 bases; nucleotides not matched to a gene: 5. The CDR3 region is CASSARTGANQPQHF. Written as DNA, the CDR3 is TGTGCCAGCAGTGCCCGGACAGGGGCAAATCAGCCCCAGCATTTT.

The chain recombines TRBV4-3 with TRBJ2-6, with TRBD1 identical over 7 bases. The CDR3 has 17 amino acids. V shed 0 bases and J 0 bases; nucleotides not matched to a gene: 2. Germline V lookup: CDR1 LGHNA, CDR2 YSLEER. The CDR3 DNA sequence: TGCGCCAGCAGCCAAGAGTACAGGGGCTCTGGGGCCAACGTCCTGACTTTC. Translated, it gives CASSQEYRGSGANVLTF.

V usage is TRBV10-3 and J usage is TRBJ2-2; a possible D gene is TRBD1 (6 bases). This CDR3 contains 13 residues. In germline, CDR1 is ENHRY, CDR2 SYGVKD. Trimming removed 10 bases at V and 3 bases at J, with 12 bases between. The CDR3 is CATRDKDTGELFF. CDR3 nucleotides: TGTGCCACCCGGGACAAGGACACCGGGGAGCTGTTTTTT.

The genes are TRBV7-9 and TRBJ2-7; the match to TRBD1 covers 9 bases. The CDR3 extends over 14 amino acids. The J segment lost 2 bases and the V segment lost 1 base, leaving 0 bases of the junction unmatched. Germline CDR1 is SEHNR and CDR2 is FQNEAQ (reference sequence). The CDR3 sequence is CASSLGTGAYEQYF. The CDR3 bases are TGTGCCAGCAGCTTAGGGACAGGGGCCTACGAGCAGTACTTC.

The chain recombines TRBV4-2 with TRBJ2-5, with a weak D call TRBD2 (7 bases). The germline V gene encodes CDR1 LGHNA and CDR2 YNFKEQ. The V gene lost 0 bases and the J gene lost 1 base, with 9 bases spanning the gap. The CDR3 sequence is 15 residues long. The CDR3 DNA sequence: TGTGCCAGCAGCCAAGAAAGGGGGGGCCAAGAGACCCAGTACTTC. This encodes CASSQERGGQETQYF.

V usage is TRBV6-6 and J usage is TRBJ1-4; D not certain. Between the trimmed V and J ends, which lost 10 bases and 6 bases, there was a span of 18 bases. This CDR3 comprises 14 residues. CDR1 is MNHNY and CDR2 is SVGAGI in the germline V gene (reference sequence). The CDR3 here is CATNEAPRDEKLFF. The CDR3 DNA sequence: TGTGCCACGAACGAAGCCCCCCGGGATGAAAAACTGTTTTTT.

The gene calls are TRBV6-5 and TRBJ2-7, with TRBD1 as a possible D gene (6 bases). The germline V gene encodes CDR1 MNHEY and CDR2 SVGAGI. Trimming removed 4 bases at V and 3 bases at J, with 10 bases between. The CDR3 length is 13 residues. CDR3 DNA sequence: TGTGCCAGCAGTTGGGGGCCCTACTACGAGCAGTACTTC. Protein sequence: CASSWGPYYEQYF.

A remark on this clone: Additional DNA sequences in this sample encode the identical CDR3. This sequence joins TRBV4-3 and TRBJ1-6, with 7 bases fitting TRBD1. J lost 5 bases, V lost 0 bases, and 7 bases had no gene match. This CDR3 contains 17 residues. Germline V CDR1 and CDR2: LGHNA, YSLEER. In DNA, the CDR3 is TGCGCCAGCAGCCAAGACCAAGGGACAGACAATAATTCACCCCTCCACTTT. Encoded protein: CASSQDQGTDNNSPLHF.

The V gene is TRBV7-6, the J gene TRBJ1-2, with 9 bases lining up with TRBD1. This CDR3 has 16 amino acids. CDR1 and CDR2 (germline): SGHVS, FNYEAQ. The ends lost 0 bases at V and 6 bases at J; junction bases unmatched: 8. The CDR3 is CASSLAWGDRANGYTF. The CDR3 DNA reads as TGTGCCAGCAGCTTAGCGTGGGGGGACAGGGCGAATGGCTACACCTTC. Combining the CDR3 with reference TRBV7-6 and TRBJ1-2 gives the whole variable domain GAGVSQSPRYKVTKRGQDVALRCDPISGHVSLYWYRQALGQGPEFLTYFNYEAQQDKSGLPNDRFSAERPEGSISTLTIQRTEQRDSAMYRCASSLAWGDRANGYTFGSGTRLTVV.

V is TRBV4-1 and J is TRBJ1-5, with D hard to call. CDR3 length: 14 residues. Per the germline V gene, CDR1 is MGHRA and CDR2 is YSYEKL. V was clipped by 0 bases and J by 7 bases, with 10 bases between them. The CDR3 loop reads CASSQDWLQQPQHF. DNA of the CDR3: TGCGCCAGCAGCCAAGATTGGTTACAACAGCCCCAGCATTTT.

The CDR3 sequence: CASSLSGVETQYF. DNA for the CDR3: TGCGCCAGCAGCTTATCGGGAGTAGAGACCCAGTACTTC. The chain has TRBV5-1 and TRBJ2-5, with a possible D match to TRBD2 (6 bases). Deletions cut 2 bases from V and 4 bases from J, with 9 bases between. The V gene's germline CDR1 is SGHRS and CDR2 YFSETQ. The CDR3 runs 13 residues.

This sequence joins TRBV6-6 and TRBJ2-2; the match to TRBD1 covers 7 bases. The V segment lost 5 bases and the J segment 6 bases; nucleotides outside the gene matches: 9. Germline V CDR1 and CDR2: MNHNY, SVGAGI (reference sequence). The CDR3 length is 15 residues. The CDR3 bases are TGTGCCAGCAGTCCCCCGGGACAGCGCGCCGGGGAGCTGTTTTTT. Its protein is CASSPPGQRAGELFF.

The chain links TRBV5-6 to TRBJ1-2, with D hard to call. V shed 0 bases and J shed 5 bases, with 14 bases lying between them. This CDR3 has 15 amino acids. The germline V gene has CDR1 SGHDT and CDR2 YYEEEE. The CDR3 region is CASSLGTAGMYGYTF. CDR3 coding DNA: TGTGCCAGCAGCTTGGGGACTGCGGGAATGTATGGCTACACCTTC.

The J gene is TRBJ2-3, the V gene TRBV29-1; D is perhaps TRBD2 (5 bases). The CDR3 has 14 amino acids. Germline assignment: CDR1 SQVTM and CDR2 ANQGSEA. V was pared by 0 bases and J by 4 bases, with 11 bases between. The DNA of the CDR3 is TGCAGCGTTGAAGATCGCGAGGGCCCAGATACGCAGTATTTT. Encoded protein: CSVEDREGPDTQYF.

The V call is TRBV28, the J call TRBJ2-3; the match to TRBD2 covers 13 bases. Germline CDR1 and CDR2: MDHEN and SYDVKM. The CDR3 totals 17 residues. V was pared by 2 bases and J by 3 bases, with 5 bases of the junction left unmatched. Here the CDR3 reads CASSLRTSGSFTDTQYF. DNA of the CDR3: TGTGCCAGCAGTTTACGGACTAGCGGGAGTTTTACAGATACGCAGTATTTT.

The CDR3 DNA follows: TGTGCCAGCAGCCCTATGACAGGGGATGGGTTTACGTCCTACAATGAGCAGTTCTTC. Translated: CASSPMTGDGFTSYNEQFF. The V gene is TRBV7-8, the J gene TRBJ2-1, with TRBD1 identical over 8 bases. Germline V gives CDR1 SGHVS, CDR2 FQNEAQ. This CDR3 is built from 19 residues. V was clipped by 5 bases and J by 1 base; unmatched bases: 16.

The chain is built from TRBV30 and TRBJ2-1, with D unresolved. Trimming took 2 bases from V and 0 from J, leaving 8 bases between them. The CDR3 totals 14 residues. Germline lookup yields CDR1 GTSNPN and CDR2 SVGIG (reference sequence). In DNA, the CDR3 is TGTGCCTGGAGTACGGGTCTCTCCTACAATGAGCAGTTCTTC. This codes for CAWSTGLSYNEQFF.

The V and J genes are TRBV7-2 and TRBJ1-2; TRBD1 is a possible D gene (6 bases). The CDR3 runs to 15 residues. Germline lookup yields CDR1 SGHTA and CDR2 FQGNSA. V was shortened by 5 bases and J by 1 base, with 14 bases between the two germline ends. DNA for the CDR3: TGTGCCAGCAGCCTACCTGACAGGCATAACTATGGCTACACCTTC. Translation: CASSLPDRHNYGYTF. The full variable domain, with the rest looked up from reference TRBV7-2 and TRBJ1-2, is GAGVSQSPSNKVTEKGKDVELRCDPISGHTALYWYRQSLGQGLEFLIYFQGNSAPDKSGLPSDRFSAERTGGSVSTLTIQRTQQEDSAVYLCASSLPDRHNYGYTFGSGTRLTVV.

The chain is built from TRBV28 and TRBJ2-5; D is possibly TRBD2 (7 bases). V was cut by 4 bases and J by 2 bases, with 14 bases left in between. Germline V gene sequence: CDR1 MDHEN, CDR2 SYDVKM. The CDR3 is 15 amino acids. The CDR3 loop is CASSSRGRGQETQYF. The CDR3 DNA is TGTGCCAGCAGTTCTAGAGGGAGGGGGCAAGAGACCCAGTACTTC.

The J gene is TRBJ1-1, the V gene TRBV18, with 8 nucleotides matching TRBD1. V shed 3 bases, J shed 10 bases, and the junction held 13 bases outside the gene matches. The CDR3 spans 15 residues. Germline CDR1 KGHSH, CDR2 LQKENI. CDR3 protein: CASSPNSDRGGGAFF. DNA for the CDR3: TGTGCCAGCTCACCGAATTCCGACAGGGGCGGTGGAGCTTTCTTT.